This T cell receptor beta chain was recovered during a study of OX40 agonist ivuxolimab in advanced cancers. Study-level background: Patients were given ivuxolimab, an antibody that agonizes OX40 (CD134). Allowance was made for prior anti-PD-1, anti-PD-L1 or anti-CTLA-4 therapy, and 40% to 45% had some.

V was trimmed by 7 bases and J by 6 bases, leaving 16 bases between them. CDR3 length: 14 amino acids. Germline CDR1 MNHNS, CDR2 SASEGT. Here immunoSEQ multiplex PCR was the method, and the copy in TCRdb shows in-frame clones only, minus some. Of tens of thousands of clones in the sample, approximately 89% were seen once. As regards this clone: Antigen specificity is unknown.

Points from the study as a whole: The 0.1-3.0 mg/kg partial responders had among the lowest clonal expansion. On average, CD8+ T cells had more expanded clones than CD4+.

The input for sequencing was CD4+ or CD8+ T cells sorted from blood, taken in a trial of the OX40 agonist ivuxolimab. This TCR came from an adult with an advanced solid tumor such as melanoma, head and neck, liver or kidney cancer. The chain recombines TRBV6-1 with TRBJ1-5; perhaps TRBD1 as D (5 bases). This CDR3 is CASKGGAHRQPQHF. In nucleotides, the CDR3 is TGTGCCAGCAAAGGCGGGGCGCACCGTCAGCCCCAGCATTTT.